This TCR beta chain comes out of a study of regulatory T cells in long-lasting Graves disease. Assembly of TCR beta libraries relied on iRepertoire HTBI primers together with Arm-PCR of CDR3 regions. Each CDR3 protein is one row after TCRdb ran MiXCR on the multiplex PCR reads. The table records about 400,000 distinct CDR3 sequences, about 20% of them present only once. The germline V gene has CDR1 GTSNPN and CDR2 SVGIG (reference sequence). This CDR3 is built from 14 residues. V shed 1 base and J shed 2 bases, with 10 bases lying between them. Time point: persistent/refractory GD, antithyroid drugs over 5 years with positive TRAb. PBMC RNA was the source of the TCR library. By American Thyroid Association guidelines, Graves' disease was diagnosed in the cohort. All patients originated from an endocrinology department located in Xi'an, China. Study outcomes and limitations: Newly diagnosed patients had higher TCR diversity than persistent Graves' patients did. Accuracy was possibly reduced by small sample size.

On this clonotype itself: The antigen is not known.

J is TRBJ2-3 and V is TRBV30; no reliable D call. Sequencing used peripheral blood mononuclear cells (PBMCs), obtained when the disease was refractory, from a patient treated with antithyroid drugs. The receptor was derived from a female donor with Graves disease. This CDR3 reads CAWSAGSSTDTQYF. CDR3 nucleotides: TGTGCCTGGAGTGCAGGATCATCCACAGATACGCAGTATTTT.